Listed below are T cell receptor beta chains from one sample, sequenced in a study of CD8 T cells in ankylosing spondylitis. In TCRdb, the 5' RACE reads were re-called with MiXCR into one record per CDR3 protein. The sample lists under 950,000 distinct CDR3 sequences; around 17% were seen once. What was sequenced was blood, either unsorted or a sorted T cell fraction (not recorded which). These TCRs come from a male donor with ankylosing spondylitis. Both conserved end residues are part of each CDR3. D genes are given only for firm matches. Some rows mark clone size as missing; the rest say once, few, many or name a class of expanded clone.

abundance	v_gene	j_gene	d_gene	CDR3aa	CDR3nt
many	TRBV12-3/TRBV12-4	TRBJ1-3	NA	CASSSLVSGNTIYF	TGTGCCAGCAGTTCCCTAGTCTCTGGAAACACCATATATTTT
few	TRBV9	TRBJ1-2	TRBD1	CASSPVTGAGYTF	TGTGCCAGCAGCCCGGTGACAGGGGCTGGCTACACCTTC
few	TRBV5-1	TRBJ2-2	NA	CASIESTGELFF	TGCGCCAGCATCGAGTCCACCGGGGAGCTGTTTTTT
NA	TRBV20-1	TRBJ1-1	NA	CSASVTADAEAFF	TGCAGTGCATCCGTGACGGCGGACGCTGAAGCTTTCTTT
NA	TRBV27	TRBJ2-7	TRBD1	CASRQPGQGGSEQYF	TGTGCCAGCAGACAGCCGGGACAGGGTGGGTCCGAGCAGTACTTC
few	TRBV15	TRBJ1-3	NA	CATSRDQGRGNTIYF	TGTGCCACCAGCAGAGATCAAGGGCGCGGAAACACCATATATTTT
few	TRBV3-1	TRBJ2-1	TRBD2	CASSQEGVVSGDNEQFF	TGTGCCAGCAGCCAAGAAGGGGTTGTTAGCGGGGACAATGAGCAGTTCTTC
NA	TRBV6-1	TRBJ1-1	NA	CASSEETRLNTEAFF	TGTGCCAGCAGTGAAGAGACCAGGCTGAACACTGAAGCTTTCTTT
NA	TRBV4-1	TRBJ2-2	NA	CASSREPGETGELFF	TGCGCCAGCAGCCGAGAACCCGGAGAGACCGGGGAGCTGTTTTTT
NA	TRBV30	TRBJ1-1	NA	CAWSVRENTEAFF	TGTGCCTGGAGTGTAAGGGAGAACACTGAAGCTTTCTTT
many	TRBV20-1	TRBJ2-1	NA	CSASRLINNEQFF	TGCAGTGCTTCCCGACTTATTAACAATGAGCAGTTCTTC
NA	TRBV3-1	TRBJ1-1	TRBD1	CASSQATGIGTEAFF	TGTGCCAGCAGCCAAGCGACAGGGATTGGCACTGAAGCTTTCTTT
many	TRBV7-3	TRBJ2-1	NA	CASSRSGSSYNEQFF	TGTGCCAGCAGCCGTAGCGGAAGCTCCTACAATGAGCAGTTCTTC
NA	TRBV20-1	TRBJ2-1	NA	CRARKRDEQFF	TGCAGAGCTAGGAAGCGGGATGAGCAGTTCTTC
NA	TRBV7-6	TRBJ2-7	NA	CASSLTYHEQYF	TGTGCCAGCAGCTTAACTTACCACGAGCAGTACTTC
NA	TRBV24-1	TRBJ2-1	TRBD1	CATSANRQGVGNEQFF	TGTGCCACCAGTGCCAACCGACAGGGGGTCGGCAATGAGCAGTTCTTC
few	TRBV20-1	TRBJ2-1	TRBD2	CSATVIAGGGGEQFF	TGCAGTGCTACCGTCATAGCGGGGGGTGGAGGGGAGCAGTTCTTC
many	TRBV4-3	TRBJ1-1	NA	CASSQESTQHTEAFF	TGCGCCAGCAGCCAAGAGTCCACACAACACACTGAAGCTTTCTTT
NA	TRBV12-3/TRBV12-4	TRBJ2-5	NA	CASSKEGAGQETQYF	TGTGCCAGCTCAAAGGAGGGGGCTGGACAAGAGACCCAGTACTTC
once	TRBV7-3	TRBJ2-3	NA	CASSLTTGFGGTDTQYF	TGTGCCAGCAGCTTAACGACGGGGTTTGGAGGCACAGATACGCAGTATTTT
NA	TRBV6-2/TRBV6-3	TRBJ1-2	NA	CASYTQGSYGYTF	TGTGCCAGCTACACCCAGGGTAGCTATGGCTACACCTTC
NA	TRBV28	TRBJ1-5	NA	CASSPDDSFNQPQHF	TGTGCCAGCAGTCCGGATGACAGTTTCAATCAGCCCCAGCATTTT
few	TRBV6-1	TRBJ2-7	TRBD1	CATRDSTYEQYF	TGTGCCACCCGGGACAGTACCTACGAGCAGTACTTC
few	TRBV27	TRBJ1-5	NA	CASRTWPAGSPQHF	TGTGCCAGCAGGACCTGGCCGGCAGGGTCGCCCCAGCATTTT
few	TRBV4-2	TRBJ2-3	TRBD2	CASSQEVPGREGRSTDTQYF	TGTGCCAGCAGCCAAGAGGTGCCCGGGCGGGAGGGCCGGAGCACAGATACGCAGTATTTT
few	TRBV12-3/TRBV12-4	TRBJ1-2	NA	CASSGTLTGGYTF	TGTGCCAGCAGTGGGACATTGACAGGCGGCTACACCTTC
few	TRBV28	TRBJ2-5	NA	CASSSGVEESQYF	TGTGCCAGCAGTTCCGGGGTGGAAGAGTCCCAGTACTTC